The present TCR beta chain was sequenced within a study of control samples from healthy donors and cancer patients. V lost 4 bases and J lost 1, with 10 bases in between. CDR1 is MGHRA, CDR2 YSYEKL, per germline. The CDR3 is 14 amino acids. Assay: immunoSEQ multiplex PCR; the TCRdb copy retains only in-frame clones and omits some. The sample holds about 86,000 clones, about 89% seen once. Sequencing was carried out using PBMCs. This clonotype originated in a woman between 50 and 59 years old with colorectal cancer. This rearrangement joins TRBV4-1 to TRBJ1-1; D is perhaps TRBD1 (5 bases). CDR3 region: CASSRRGPNTEAFF. In DNA, the CDR3 is TGCGCCAGCAGCCGGAGGGGCCCGAACACTGAAGCTTTCTTT.